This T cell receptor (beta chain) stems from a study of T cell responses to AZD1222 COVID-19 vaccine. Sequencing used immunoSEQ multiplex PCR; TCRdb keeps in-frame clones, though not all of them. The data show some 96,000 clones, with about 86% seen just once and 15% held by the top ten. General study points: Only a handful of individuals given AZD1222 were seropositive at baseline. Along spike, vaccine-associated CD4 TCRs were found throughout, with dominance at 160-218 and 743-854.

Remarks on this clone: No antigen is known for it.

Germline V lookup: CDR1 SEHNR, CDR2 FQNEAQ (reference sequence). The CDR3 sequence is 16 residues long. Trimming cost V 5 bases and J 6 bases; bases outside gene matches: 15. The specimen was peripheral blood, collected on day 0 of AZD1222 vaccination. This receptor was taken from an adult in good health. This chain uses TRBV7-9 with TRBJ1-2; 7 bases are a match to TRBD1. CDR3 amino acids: CASSGTVLPTTHGYTF. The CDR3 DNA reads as TGTGCCAGCAGCGGGACAGTTCTACCTACCACCCATGGCTACACCTTC.